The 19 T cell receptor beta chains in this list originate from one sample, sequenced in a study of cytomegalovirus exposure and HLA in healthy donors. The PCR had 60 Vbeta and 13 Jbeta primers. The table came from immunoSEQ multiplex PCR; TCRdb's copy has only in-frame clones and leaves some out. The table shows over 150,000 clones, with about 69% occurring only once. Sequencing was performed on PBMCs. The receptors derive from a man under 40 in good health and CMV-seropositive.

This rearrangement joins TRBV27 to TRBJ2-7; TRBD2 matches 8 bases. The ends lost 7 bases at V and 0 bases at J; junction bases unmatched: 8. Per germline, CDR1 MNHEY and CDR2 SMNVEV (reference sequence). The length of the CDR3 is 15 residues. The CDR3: CASTGSSGNSYEQYF. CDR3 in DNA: TGTGCCAGCACAGGAAGTAGCGGGAACTCCTACGAGCAGTACTTC.

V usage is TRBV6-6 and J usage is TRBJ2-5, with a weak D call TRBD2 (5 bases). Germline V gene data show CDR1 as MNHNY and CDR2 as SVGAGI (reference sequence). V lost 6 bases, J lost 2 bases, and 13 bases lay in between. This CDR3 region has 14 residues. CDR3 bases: TGTGCCAGCAGCCCCGAGGGTGGTCAAGAGACCCAGTACTTC. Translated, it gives CASSPEGGQETQYF.

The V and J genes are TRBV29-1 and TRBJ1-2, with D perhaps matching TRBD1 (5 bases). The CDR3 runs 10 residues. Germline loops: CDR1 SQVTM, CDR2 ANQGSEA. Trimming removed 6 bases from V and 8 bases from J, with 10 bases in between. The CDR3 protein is CSVGHGGYTF. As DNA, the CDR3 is TGCAGCGTCGGACATGGCGGCTACACCTTC.

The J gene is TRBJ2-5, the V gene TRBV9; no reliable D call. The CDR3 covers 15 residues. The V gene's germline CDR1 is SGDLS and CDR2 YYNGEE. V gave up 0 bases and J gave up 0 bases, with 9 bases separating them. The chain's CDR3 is CASSVGAINQETQYF. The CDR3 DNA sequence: TGTGCCAGCAGCGTAGGGGCCATCAACCAAGAGACCCAGTACTTC.

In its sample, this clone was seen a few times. The CDR3 DNA reads as TGTGCCAGCAGACCTAGCGGGCAAGAGACCCAGTACTTC. This gives the protein CASRPSGQETQYF. The chain uses TRBV6-5 and TRBJ2-5; 8 nucleotides align to TRBD2. The CDR3 loop spans 13 amino acids. V lost 6 bases to trimming and J lost 2 bases; unmatched junction nucleotides: 2. Germline V lookup: CDR1 MNHEY, CDR2 SVGAGI.

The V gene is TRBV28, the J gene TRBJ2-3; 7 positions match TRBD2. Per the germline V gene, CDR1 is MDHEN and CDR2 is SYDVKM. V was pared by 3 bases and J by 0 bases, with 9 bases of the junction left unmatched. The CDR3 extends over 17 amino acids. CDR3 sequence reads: CASSFLAGDSSTDTQYF. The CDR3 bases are TGTGCCAGCAGTTTTCTCGCGGGGGACTCTAGCACAGATACGCAGTATTTT.

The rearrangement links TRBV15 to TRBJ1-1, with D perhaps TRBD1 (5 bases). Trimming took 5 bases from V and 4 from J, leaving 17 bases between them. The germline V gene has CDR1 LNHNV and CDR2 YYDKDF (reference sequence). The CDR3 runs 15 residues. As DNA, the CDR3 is TGTGCCACCAGCCCCGGGGGGGTAGGAGGCACTGAAGCTTTCTTT. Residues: CATSPGGVGGTEAFF.

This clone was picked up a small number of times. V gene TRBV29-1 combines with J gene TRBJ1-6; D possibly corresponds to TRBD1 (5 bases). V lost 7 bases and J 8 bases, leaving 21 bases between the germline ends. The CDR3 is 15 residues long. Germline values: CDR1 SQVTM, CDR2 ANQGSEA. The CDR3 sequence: CSATTGAGVDSPLHF. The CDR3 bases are TGCAGCGCTACTACAGGAGCTGGGGTGGATTCACCCCTCCACTTT.

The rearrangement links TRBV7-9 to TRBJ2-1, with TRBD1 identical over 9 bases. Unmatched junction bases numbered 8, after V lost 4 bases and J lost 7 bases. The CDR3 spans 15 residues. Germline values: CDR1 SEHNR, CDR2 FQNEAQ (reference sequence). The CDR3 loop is CASSSQGTGWNEQFF. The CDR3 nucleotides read TGTGCCAGCAGCTCCCAAGGGACAGGGTGGAATGAGCAGTTCTTC. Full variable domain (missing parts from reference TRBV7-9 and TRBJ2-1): DTGVSQNPRHKITKRGQNVTFRCDPISEHNRLYWYRQTLGQGPEFLTYFQNEAQLEKSRLLSDRFSAERPKGSFSTLEIQRTEQGDSAMYLCASSSQGTGWNEQFFGPGTRLTVL.

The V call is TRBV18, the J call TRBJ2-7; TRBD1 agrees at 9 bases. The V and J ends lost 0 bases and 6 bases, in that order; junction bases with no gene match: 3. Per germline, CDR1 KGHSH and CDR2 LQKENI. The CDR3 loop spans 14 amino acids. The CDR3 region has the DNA TGTGCCAGCTCACCACCGACAGGGGGTACCGAGCAGTACTTC. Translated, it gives CASSPPTGGTEQYF.

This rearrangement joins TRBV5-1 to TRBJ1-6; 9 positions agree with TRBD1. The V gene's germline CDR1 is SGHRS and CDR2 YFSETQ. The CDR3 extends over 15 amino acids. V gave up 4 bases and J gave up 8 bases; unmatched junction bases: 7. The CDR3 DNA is TGCGCCAGCAGCGTGGGGACAGGGCCCGATTCACCCCTCCACTTT. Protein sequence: CASSVGTGPDSPLHF.

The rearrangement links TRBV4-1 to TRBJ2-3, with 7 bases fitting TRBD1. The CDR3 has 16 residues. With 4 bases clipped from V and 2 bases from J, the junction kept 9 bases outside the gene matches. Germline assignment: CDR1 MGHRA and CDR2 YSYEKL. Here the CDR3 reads CASSLSGTVFTDTQYF. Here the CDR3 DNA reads TGCGCCAGCAGCCTTTCCGGGACAGTCTTCACAGATACGCAGTATTTT.

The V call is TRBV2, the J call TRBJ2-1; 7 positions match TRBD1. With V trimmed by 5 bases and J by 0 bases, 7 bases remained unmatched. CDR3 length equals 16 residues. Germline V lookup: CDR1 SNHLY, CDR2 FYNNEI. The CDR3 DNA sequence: TGTGCCAGCAGTAAAGACAGGGCCAGCTCCTACAATGAGCAGTTCTTC. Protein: CASSKDRASSYNEQFF.

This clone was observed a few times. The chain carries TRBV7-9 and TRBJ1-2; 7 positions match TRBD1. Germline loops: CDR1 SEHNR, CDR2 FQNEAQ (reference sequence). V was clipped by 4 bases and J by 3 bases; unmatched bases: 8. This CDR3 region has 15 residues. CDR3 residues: CASSSPEQGDYGYTF. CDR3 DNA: TGTGCCAGCAGCTCCCCGGAGCAGGGGGACTATGGCTACACCTTC.

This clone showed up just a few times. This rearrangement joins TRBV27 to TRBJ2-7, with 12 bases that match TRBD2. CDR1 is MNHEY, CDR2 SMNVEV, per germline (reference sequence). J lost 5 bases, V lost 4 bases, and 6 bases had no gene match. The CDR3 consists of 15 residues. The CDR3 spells CASSWLAGGQNEQYF. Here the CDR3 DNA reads TGTGCCAGCAGTTGGCTAGCGGGAGGGCAGAACGAGCAGTACTTC.

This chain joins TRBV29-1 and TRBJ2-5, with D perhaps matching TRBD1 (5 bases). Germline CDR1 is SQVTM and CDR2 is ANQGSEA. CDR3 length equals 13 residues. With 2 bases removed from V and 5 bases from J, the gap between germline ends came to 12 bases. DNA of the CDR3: TGCAGCGTTGAAAAGGCAGGGCGGGAGACCCAGTACTTC. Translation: CSVEKAGRETQYF.

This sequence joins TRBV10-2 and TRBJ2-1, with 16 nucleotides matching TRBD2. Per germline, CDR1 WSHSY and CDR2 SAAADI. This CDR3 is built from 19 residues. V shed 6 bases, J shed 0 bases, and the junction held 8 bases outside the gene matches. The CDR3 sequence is CASRGTSGRARSSYNEQFF. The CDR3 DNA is TGCGCCAGCAGAGGGACTAGCGGGAGGGCTCGTAGCTCCTACAATGAGCAGTTCTTC.

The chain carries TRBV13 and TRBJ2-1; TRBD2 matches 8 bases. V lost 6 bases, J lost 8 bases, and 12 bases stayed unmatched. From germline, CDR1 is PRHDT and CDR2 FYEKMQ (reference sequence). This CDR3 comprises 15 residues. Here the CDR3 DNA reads TGTGCCAGCAGTATCGCCGGGACTAGTCTCGATGAGCAGTTCTTC. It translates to CASSIAGTSLDEQFF.

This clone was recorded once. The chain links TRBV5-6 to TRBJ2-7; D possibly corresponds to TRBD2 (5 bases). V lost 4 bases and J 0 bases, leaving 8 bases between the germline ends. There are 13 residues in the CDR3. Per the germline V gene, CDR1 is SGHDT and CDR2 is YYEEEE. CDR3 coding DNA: TGTGCCAGCAGCCCCGGGAACTCCTACGAGCAGTACTTC. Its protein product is CASSPGNSYEQYF.